A selection of T cell receptor beta chains follows, all from one sample in a study of neurological immune-mediated disorders. Each CDR3 protein gets one entry after TCRdb re-called the 5' RACE reads with MiXCR. The data show around 79,000 distinct CDR3 sequences, 14% seen once. The sequencing sample was made of PBMCs. Source of these receptors: a woman in her fifties or sixties in good health. Both conserved end residues are part of each CDR3. A D gene is named only where the DNA matches it firmly. Clone size, where shown, is once, few, many, or a class for clones that have expanded.

D gene,J gene,V gene,clone size,CDR3 protein,CDR3 DNA
TRBD2,TRBJ2-7,TRBV6-5,many,CASSPVGRAGAYEQYF,TGTGCCAGCAGTCCTGTCGGTCGAGCGGGGGCATACGAGCAGTACTTC
-,TRBJ1-5,TRBV5-5,-,CASSLGLWSEGNQPQHF,TGTGCCAGCAGCTTAGGGCTTTGGAGTGAGGGCAATCAGCCCCAGCATTTT
-,TRBJ2-2,TRBV7-8,many,CASSLAGLIGELFF,TGTGCCAGCAGCTTAGCCGGGTTGATCGGGGAGCTGTTTTTT
-,TRBJ1-1,TRBV10-3,many,CAISRDGNTEAFF,TGTGCCATCAGCCGGGACGGCAACACTGAAGCTTTCTTT
TRBD1,TRBJ1-1,TRBV2,-,CASRGTGGARNTEAFF,TGTGCCAGCAGGGGGACAGGGGGAGCTCGGAACACTGAAGCTTTCTTT
-,TRBJ1-5,TRBV5-5,many,CASSADVNQPQHF,TGTGCCAGCAGCGCCGACGTTAATCAGCCCCAGCATTTT
-,TRBJ2-2,TRBV5-1,many,CASSLEGLPGELFF,TGCGCCAGCAGCTTGGAGGGGCTACCCGGGGAGCTGTTTTTT
TRBD2,TRBJ2-1,TRBV7-2,-,CASSLGAGGPSSYNEQFF,TGTGCCAGCAGCTTAGGAGCGGGGGGCCCAAGCTCCTACAATGAGCAGTTCTTC
TRBD2,TRBJ2-1,TRBV5-1,many,CASSLGLAGGQNEQFF,TGCGCCAGCAGCTTGGGACTAGCGGGAGGTCAAAATGAGCAGTTCTTC
TRBD1,TRBJ2-5,TRBV20-1,many,CSARNDRGSETQYF,TGCAGTGCTAGAAATGACAGGGGGTCGGAGACCCAGTACTTC
-,TRBJ1-1,TRBV7-9,many,CASSPENTEAFF,TGTGCCAGCAGCCCCGAGAACACTGAAGCTTTCTTT
TRBD1,TRBJ1-2,TRBV6-5,many,CATYSPGQPRTHF,TGTGCCACCTATTCACCGGGACAGCCTAGAACACACTTC
TRBD2,TRBJ2-5,TRBV24-1,many,CATSDSGRVETQYF,TGTGCCACCAGTGATTCGGGGAGGGTAGAGACCCAGTACTTC
-,TRBJ2-7,TRBV9,-,CASSSWGFEQYF,TGTGCCAGCAGCTCGTGGGGGTTCGAGCAGTACTTC
TRBD2,TRBJ2-3,TRBV6-1,many,CASTPGGLTDTQYF,TGTGCCAGCACCCCGGGAGGATTAACAGATACGCAGTATTTT
TRBD1,TRBJ1-1,TRBV5-5,medium-sized,CASSWTGGSNTEAFF,TGTGCCAGCAGTTGGACAGGGGGCTCGAACACTGAAGCTTTCTTT
TRBD2,TRBJ2-7,TRBV7-2,many,CASSPYLGGGTSYEQYF,TGTGCCAGCAGCCCGTATCTCGGCGGGGGGACCTCCTACGAGCAGTACTTC
TRBD2,TRBJ2-3,TRBV4-1,many,CASSQPGQERGNTQYF,TGCGCCAGCAGCCAACCGGGCCAGGAGCGGGGGAATACGCAGTATTTT
TRBD1,TRBJ2-5,TRBV5-1,many,CASSIPDRGEETQYF,TGCGCCAGCAGCATACCCGACAGGGGAGAGGAGACCCAGTACTTC
TRBD1,TRBJ2-7,TRBV4-2,many,CASSQALGQDYEQYF,TGTGCCAGCAGCCAGGCCCTAGGACAGGACTACGAGCAGTACTTC
-,TRBJ1-2,TRBV18,-,CASSPPGQPYGYTF,TGTGCCAGCTCACCACCTGGCCAGCCCTATGGCTACACCTTC
-,TRBJ1-1,TRBV7-2,many,CASSLAALLASTEAFF,TGTGCCAGCAGCTTAGCTGCCTTGTTGGCATCGACTGAAGCTTTCTTT
-,TRBJ2-1,TRBV5-1,few,CASSLGFGVSYNEQFF,TGCGCCAGCAGCTTGGGTTTTGGGGTCTCCTACAATGAGCAGTTCTTC
-,TRBJ2-7,TRBV5-1,many,CASSAGPIDEQYF,TGCGCCAGCAGCGCGGGGCCGATCGACGAGCAGTACTTC
TRBD2,TRBJ2-5,TRBV5-1,many,CASSRRLAEMQETQYF,TGCGCCAGCAGCCGGCGACTAGCGGAGATGCAAGAGACCCAGTACTTC
-,TRBJ1-6,TRBV7-2,-,CASSPVHGSLHF,TGTGCCAGCTCCCCCGTTCACGGGTCCCTCCACTTT
-,TRBJ1-1,TRBV5-1,many,CASSLDPRGMNTEAFF,TGCGCCAGCAGCTTGGACCCTAGGGGAATGAACACTGAAGCTTTCTTT
TRBD1,TRBJ2-7,TRBV20-1,many,CSAGTGGDSYEQYF,TGCAGTGCCGGGACAGGGGGCGACTCCTACGAGCAGTACTTC
-,TRBJ2-2,TRBV28,many,CASSLPGANTGELFF,TGTGCCAGCAGTTTACCAGGAGCCAACACCGGGGAGCTGTTTTTT
TRBD2,TRBJ2-5,TRBV9,many,CASGRLAEETQYF,TGTGCCAGCGGCAGACTAGCGGAAGAGACCCAGTACTTC
-,TRBJ2-5,TRBV5-1,-,CASSWDNQETQYF,TGCGCCAGCAGCTGGGACAACCAAGAGACCCAGTACTTC
-,TRBJ1-2,TRBV12-3/TRBV12-4,many,CASSPGRNVYGYTF,TGTGCCAGCAGCCCCGGACGGAACGTCTATGGCTACACCTTC
TRBD2,TRBJ2-1,TRBV7-9,many,CASSLRLAGGYDEQFF,TGTGCCAGCAGCCTTCGACTAGCGGGAGGCTATGATGAGCAGTTCTTC